This section outlines one TCR beta chain sequence together with its context. Its antigen specificity is not known. The sample holds no much larger clone one base away, and base qualities are not on file. The time point label corresponds to: baseline before first vaccination. Vaccinee samples came from UK trials COV001 and COV002, including a single-blind randomized controlled phase 2/3 trial of AZD1222 (ChAdOx1 nCoV-19) in healthy adults. For TCRbeta chain sequencing, PBMC samples from trial participants were taken at day 0 and at day 28 after the second dose. The CDR3 regions of human TCRbeta chains were subjected to immunosequencing. The paper's data handling went like this. Repertoire TCRs were matched against a reference library of SARS-CoV-2-specific TCRs generated with the MIRA antigen-specificity platform. Breadth was defined as the fraction of unique TCRs that were SARS-CoV-2-associated, and depth was defined as the fraction of total T cells that were SARS-CoV-2-associated. Using the MIRA data, each spike-specific TCR was mapped to the spike region that the TCR reacts to and placed in a CD4 or CD8 class. Log10-transformed breadth and depth values were compared by one-way ANOVA with Sidak's multiple comparisons tests. TCRdb retrieved this table from immuneACCESS and kept in-frame rearrangements only. Not all clones are present; in checked studies, unresolved V genes account for under half, and no reason is known for the remainder. V, J and clone size derive from that table, while D and trimming were established from the DNA sequence. Across this sample there are roughly 160,000 clones, with approximately 91% seen only once. Together, the top ten hold 5.5% of the sample.

This specimen belongs to a study of T cell responses to AZD1222 COVID-19 vaccine (dated by TCRdb to the early 2020s). In terms of the full investigation: AZD1222 recipients given second doses at about 4 weeks or at about 12 weeks were pooled, since spike-specific TCR depth and breadth were not found to differ between the two schedules. A total of about 250 trial participants underwent TCR sequencing, of whom more than 200 had received two doses of AZD1222 and some 25 had received two doses of the MenACWY control vaccine. Trial participants were enrolled into age subgroups of 18-55, 56-69 and 70-plus years, which contained about 150, 28 and 57 TCR-sequenced participants, respectively.

Beyond this particular receptor, the publication reports: Spike-specific TCR breadth and depth rose significantly after two AZD1222 doses compared with day 0 and with MenACWY recipients. Participants were mostly white British, with more females than males. The authors suggested clonal diversity may have been underestimated. Vaccine-associated CD4 TCRs spanned the whole spike protein, with dominant responses in regions 160-218 and 743-854. The 56-69-year group was small, and its depth increase did not reach significance, likely because of low power. Because no day 14 peak-response samples were available, repertoires were characterized only after the peak T cell response. Conclusions about previously exposed vaccinees were limited because only six or seven AZD1222 recipients were SARS-CoV-2 seropositive at baseline. Reportedly, close to half of the unique spike-specific TCRs recognized epitopes lying outside the regions that are mutated in the B.1.351 and B.1.1.7 variants.

The source of this sequence is an adult in good health. The sample consisted of peripheral blood, taken on day 0 of AZD1222 vaccination.

The DNA is TGTGCCAGCAGCTTGGGGACACTTAATTGGCCCCAGCATTTT. It specifies CASSLGTLNWPQHF. Here the chain combines TRBV5-6 and TRBJ1-5; the best D guess is TRBD1, with 5 bases matching. The germline V gene supplies CDR1 SGHDT and CDR2 YYEEEE. V is clipped by 0 bases and J by 9 bases, and the sequence between their germline boundaries is 13 bases long. From the cysteine up to the phenylalanine, the CDR3 has a length of 14 residues. The read is trimmed to its CDR3 DNA, 42 bases read in frame from base 1.